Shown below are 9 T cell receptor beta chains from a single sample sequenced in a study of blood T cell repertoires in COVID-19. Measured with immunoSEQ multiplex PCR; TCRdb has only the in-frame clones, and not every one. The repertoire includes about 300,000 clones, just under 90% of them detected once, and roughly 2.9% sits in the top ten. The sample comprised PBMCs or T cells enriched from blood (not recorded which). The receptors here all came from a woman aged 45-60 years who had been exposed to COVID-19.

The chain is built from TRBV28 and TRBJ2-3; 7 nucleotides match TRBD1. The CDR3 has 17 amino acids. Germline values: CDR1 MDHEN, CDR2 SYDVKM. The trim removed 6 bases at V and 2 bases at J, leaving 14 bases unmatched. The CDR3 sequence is CASSRGLGTASTDTQYF. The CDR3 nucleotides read TGTGCCAGCAGCCGAGGGCTGGGGACAGCTTCCACAGATACGCAGTATTTT.

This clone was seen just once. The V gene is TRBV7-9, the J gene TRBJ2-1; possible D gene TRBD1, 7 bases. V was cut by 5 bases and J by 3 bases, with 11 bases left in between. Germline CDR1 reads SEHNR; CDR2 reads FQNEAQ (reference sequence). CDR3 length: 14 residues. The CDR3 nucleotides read TGTGCCAGCAGCGGCGGGACAGTCTACAATGAGCAGTTCTTC. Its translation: CASSGGTVYNEQFF.

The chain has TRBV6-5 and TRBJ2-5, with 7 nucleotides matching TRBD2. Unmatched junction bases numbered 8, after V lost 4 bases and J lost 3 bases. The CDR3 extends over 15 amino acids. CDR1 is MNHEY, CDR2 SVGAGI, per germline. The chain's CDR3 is CASSFAPSGEETQYF. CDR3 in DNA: TGTGCCAGCAGTTTCGCGCCTAGCGGAGAAGAGACCCAGTACTTC.

CDR3 residues: CASSPRQVSNTEAFF. The CDR3 region has the DNA TGTGCCAGCAGTCCACGACAAGTTTCGAACACTGAAGCTTTCTTT. The chain carries TRBV27 and TRBJ1-1; no definite D call. The ends were cut back, 5 bases at V and 1 base at J, with 14 bases in the middle. This CDR3 has 15 residues. In germline, CDR1 is MNHEY, CDR2 SMNVEV (reference sequence).

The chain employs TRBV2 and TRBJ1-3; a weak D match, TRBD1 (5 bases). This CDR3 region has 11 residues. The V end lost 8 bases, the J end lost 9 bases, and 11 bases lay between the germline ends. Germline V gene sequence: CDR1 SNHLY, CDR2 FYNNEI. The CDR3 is CASSGDGTIYF. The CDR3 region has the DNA TGTGCCAGCTCGGGGGATGGCACCATATATTTT.

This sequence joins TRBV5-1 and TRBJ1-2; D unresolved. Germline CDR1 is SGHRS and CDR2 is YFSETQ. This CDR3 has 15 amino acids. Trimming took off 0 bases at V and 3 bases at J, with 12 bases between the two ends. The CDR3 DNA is TGCGCCAGCAGCTTGGGTGAGGCCCGCTACTATGGCTACACCTTC. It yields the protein CASSLGEARYYGYTF.

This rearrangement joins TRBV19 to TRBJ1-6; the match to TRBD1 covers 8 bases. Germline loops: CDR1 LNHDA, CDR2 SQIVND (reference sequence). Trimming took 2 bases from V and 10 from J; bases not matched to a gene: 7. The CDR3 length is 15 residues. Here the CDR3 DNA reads TGTGCCAGTAGTATAACGACAGGGGTGAACTCACCCCTCCACTTT. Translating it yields CASSITTGVNSPLHF.

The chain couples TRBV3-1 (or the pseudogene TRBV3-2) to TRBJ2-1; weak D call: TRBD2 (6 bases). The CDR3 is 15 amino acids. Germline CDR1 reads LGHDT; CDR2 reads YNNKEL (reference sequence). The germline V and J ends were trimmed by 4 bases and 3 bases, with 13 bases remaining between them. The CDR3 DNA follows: TGTGCCAGCAGCCCGACCCCGGGACTCTACAATGAGCAGTTCTTC. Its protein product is CASSPTPGLYNEQFF.

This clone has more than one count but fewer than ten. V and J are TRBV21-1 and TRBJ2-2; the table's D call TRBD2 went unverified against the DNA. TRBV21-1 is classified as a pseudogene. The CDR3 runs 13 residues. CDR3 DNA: TGTGCCAGCAGCCTATCCCTCTCCGGGGAGCTGTTTTTT. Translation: CASSLSLSGELFF.